This T cell receptor beta chain was sequenced in a study of blood T cell repertoires in COVID-19. Only a few counts were recorded for this clone. Sequencing was performed with immunoSEQ multiplex PCR; in TCRdb, only in-frame clones are kept and a portion is missing. The sample gives tens of thousands of clones, roughly 80% of which show up once; approximately 61% is in the top ten. This CDR3 contains 14 residues. Germline V gives CDR1 MRHNA, CDR2 SNTAGT. V lost 6 bases, J lost 5 bases, and 16 bases lay in between. J is TRBJ1-2 and V is TRBV6-4, with D unresolved. This TCR came from a woman older than 75 with acute or convalescent COVID-19. Material for sequencing was peripheral blood. The CDR3 loop is CASSPFGGEYGYTF. The CDR3 nucleotides read TGTGCCAGCAGCCCCTTTGGCGGGGAATATGGCTACACCTTC.